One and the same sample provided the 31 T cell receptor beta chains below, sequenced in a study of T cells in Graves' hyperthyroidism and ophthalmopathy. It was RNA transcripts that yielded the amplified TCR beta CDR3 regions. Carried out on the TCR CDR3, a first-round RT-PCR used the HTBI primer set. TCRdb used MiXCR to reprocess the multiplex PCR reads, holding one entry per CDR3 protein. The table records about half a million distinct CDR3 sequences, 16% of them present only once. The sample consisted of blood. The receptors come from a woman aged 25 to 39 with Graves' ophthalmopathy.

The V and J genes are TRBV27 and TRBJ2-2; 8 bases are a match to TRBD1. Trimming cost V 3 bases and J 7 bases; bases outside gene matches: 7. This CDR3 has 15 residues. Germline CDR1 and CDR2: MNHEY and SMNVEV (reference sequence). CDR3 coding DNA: TGTGCCAGCAGTTTGGACAGGGAAGGTGGCGGGGAGCTGTTTTTT. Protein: CASSLDREGGGELFF.

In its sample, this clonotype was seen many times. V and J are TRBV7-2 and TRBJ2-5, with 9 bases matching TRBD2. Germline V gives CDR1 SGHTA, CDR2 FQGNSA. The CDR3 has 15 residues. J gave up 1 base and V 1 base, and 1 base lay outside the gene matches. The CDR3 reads CASSLGSGSQETQYF. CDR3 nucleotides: TGTGCCAGCAGCTTAGGTAGCGGGAGCCAAGAGACCCAGTACTTC.

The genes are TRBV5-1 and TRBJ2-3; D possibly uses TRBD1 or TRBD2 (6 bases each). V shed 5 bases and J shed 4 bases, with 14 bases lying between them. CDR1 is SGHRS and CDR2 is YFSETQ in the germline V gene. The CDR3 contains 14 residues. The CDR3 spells CASRLQRGADTQYF. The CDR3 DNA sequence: TGCGCCAGCAGACTGCAAAGGGGGGCAGATACGCAGTATTTT.

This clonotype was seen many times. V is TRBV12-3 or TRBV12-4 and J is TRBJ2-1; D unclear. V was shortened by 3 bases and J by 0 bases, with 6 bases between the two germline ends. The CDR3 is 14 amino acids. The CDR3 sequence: CASSFRNSYNEQFF. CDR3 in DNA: TGTGCCAGCAGTTTCCGGAACTCCTACAATGAGCAGTTCTTC.

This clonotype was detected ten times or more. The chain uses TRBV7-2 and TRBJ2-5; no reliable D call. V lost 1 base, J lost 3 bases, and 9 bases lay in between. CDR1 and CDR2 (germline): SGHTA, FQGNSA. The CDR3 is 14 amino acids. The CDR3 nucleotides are TGTGCCAGCAGCTTAGAGATGGCGGAAGAGACCCAGTACTTC. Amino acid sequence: CASSLEMAEETQYF.

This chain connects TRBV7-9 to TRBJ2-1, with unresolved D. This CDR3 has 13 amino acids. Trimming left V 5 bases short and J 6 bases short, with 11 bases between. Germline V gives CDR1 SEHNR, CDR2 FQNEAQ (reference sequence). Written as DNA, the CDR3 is TGTGCCAGCAGCCATTCCGTCTCCAATGAGCAGTTCTTC. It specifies CASSHSVSNEQFF.

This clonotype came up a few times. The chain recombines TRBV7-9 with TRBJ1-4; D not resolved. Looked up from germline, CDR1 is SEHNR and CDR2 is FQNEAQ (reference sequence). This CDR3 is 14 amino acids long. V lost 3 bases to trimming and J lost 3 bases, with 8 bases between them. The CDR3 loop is CASSFEGSNEKLFF. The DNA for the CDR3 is TGTGCCAGCAGCTTCGAAGGGTCTAATGAAAAACTGTTTTTT. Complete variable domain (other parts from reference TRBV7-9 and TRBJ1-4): DTGVSQNPRHKITKRGQNVTFRCDPISEHNRLYWYRQTLGQGPEFLTYFQNEAQLEKSRLLSDRFSAERPKGSFSTLEIQRTEQGDSAMYLCASSFEGSNEKLFFGSGTQLSVL.

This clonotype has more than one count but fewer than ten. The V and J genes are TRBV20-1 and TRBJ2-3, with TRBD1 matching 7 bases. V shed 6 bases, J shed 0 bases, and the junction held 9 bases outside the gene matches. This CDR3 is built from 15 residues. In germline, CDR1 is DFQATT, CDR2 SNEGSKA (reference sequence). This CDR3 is CSAVSPGQSTDTQYF. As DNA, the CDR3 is TGCAGTGCGGTTTCGCCGGGACAGAGCACAGATACGCAGTATTTT.

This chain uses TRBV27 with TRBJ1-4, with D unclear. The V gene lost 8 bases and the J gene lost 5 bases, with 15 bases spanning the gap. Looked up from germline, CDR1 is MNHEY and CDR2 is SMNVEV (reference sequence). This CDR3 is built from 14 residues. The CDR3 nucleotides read TGTGCCAGCGGCCCTTACACGACAAATGAAAAACTGTTTTTT. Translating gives CASGPYTTNEKLFF.

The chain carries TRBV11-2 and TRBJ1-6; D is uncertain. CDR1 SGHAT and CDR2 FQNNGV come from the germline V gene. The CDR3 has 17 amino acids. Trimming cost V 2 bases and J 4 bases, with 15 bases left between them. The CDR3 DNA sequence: TGTGCCAGCAGCTTAAGGCAGCCTAGGGAGTATAATTCACCCCTCCACTTT. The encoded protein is CASSLRQPREYNSPLHF.

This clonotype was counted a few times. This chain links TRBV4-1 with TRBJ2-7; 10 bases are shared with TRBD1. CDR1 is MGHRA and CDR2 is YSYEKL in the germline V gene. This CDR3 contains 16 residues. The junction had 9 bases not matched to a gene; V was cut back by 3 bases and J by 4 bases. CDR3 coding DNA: TGCGCCAGCAGCCATCCCCTTAGGACAGGGGGTTACGAGCAGTACTTC. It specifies CASSHPLRTGGYEQYF.

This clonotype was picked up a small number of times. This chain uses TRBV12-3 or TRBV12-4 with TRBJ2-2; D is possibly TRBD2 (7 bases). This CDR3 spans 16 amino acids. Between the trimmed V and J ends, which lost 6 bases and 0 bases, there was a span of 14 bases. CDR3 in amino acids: CASSAPGGSNTGELFF. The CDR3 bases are TGTGCCAGCAGCGCCCCGGGGGGCTCGAACACCGGGGAGCTGTTTTTT.

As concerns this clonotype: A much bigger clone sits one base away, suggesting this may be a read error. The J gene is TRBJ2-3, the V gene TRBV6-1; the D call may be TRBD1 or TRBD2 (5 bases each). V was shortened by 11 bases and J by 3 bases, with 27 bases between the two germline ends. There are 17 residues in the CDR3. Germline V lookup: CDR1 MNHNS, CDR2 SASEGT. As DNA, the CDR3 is TGTGCCGGCAATCCCACCCACGGGGCGGAATCTACAGATACGCAGTATTTT. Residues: CAGNPTHGAESTDTQYF.

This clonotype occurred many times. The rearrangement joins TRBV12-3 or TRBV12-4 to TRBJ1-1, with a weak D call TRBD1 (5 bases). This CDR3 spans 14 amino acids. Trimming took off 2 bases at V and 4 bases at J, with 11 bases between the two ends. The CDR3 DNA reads TGTGCCAGCAGTTTAAGTTCGGGGCCCACTGAAGCTTTCTTT. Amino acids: CASSLSSGPTEAFF.

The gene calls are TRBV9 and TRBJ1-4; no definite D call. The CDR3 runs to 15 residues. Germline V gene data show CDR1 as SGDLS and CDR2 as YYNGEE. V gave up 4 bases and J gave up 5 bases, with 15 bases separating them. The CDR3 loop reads CASSKVGGSNEKLFF. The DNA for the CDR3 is TGTGCCAGCAGCAAAGTTGGTGGGTCCAATGAAAAACTGTTTTTT.

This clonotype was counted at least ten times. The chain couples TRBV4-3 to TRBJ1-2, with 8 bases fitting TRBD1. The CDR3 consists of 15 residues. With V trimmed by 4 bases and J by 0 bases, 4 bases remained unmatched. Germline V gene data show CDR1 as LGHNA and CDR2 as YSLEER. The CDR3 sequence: CASSPMDRANYGYTF. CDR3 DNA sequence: TGCGCCAGCAGCCCGATGGACAGGGCTAACTATGGCTACACCTTC.

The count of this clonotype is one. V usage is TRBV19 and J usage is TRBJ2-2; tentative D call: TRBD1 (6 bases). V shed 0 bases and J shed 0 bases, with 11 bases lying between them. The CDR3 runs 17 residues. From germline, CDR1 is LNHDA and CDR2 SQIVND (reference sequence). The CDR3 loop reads CASSIDRDTANTGELFF. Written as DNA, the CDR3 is TGTGCCAGTAGTATAGATAGGGACACCGCGAACACCGGGGAGCTGTTTTTT.

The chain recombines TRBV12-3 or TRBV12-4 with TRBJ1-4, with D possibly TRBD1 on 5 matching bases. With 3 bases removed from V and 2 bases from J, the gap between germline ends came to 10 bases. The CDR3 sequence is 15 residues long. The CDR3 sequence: CASSLIGGTNEKLFF. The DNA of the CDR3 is TGTGCCAGCAGTTTGATCGGGGGGACTAATGAAAAACTGTTTTTT.

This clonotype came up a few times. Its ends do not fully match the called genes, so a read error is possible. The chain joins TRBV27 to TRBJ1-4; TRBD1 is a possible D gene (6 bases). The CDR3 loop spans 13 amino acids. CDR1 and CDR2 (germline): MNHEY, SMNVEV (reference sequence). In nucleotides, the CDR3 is TGTGCCAGCAGTTATCAGGAGGGGGAAAAGCTGTTTTTT. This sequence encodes CASSYQEGEKLFF.

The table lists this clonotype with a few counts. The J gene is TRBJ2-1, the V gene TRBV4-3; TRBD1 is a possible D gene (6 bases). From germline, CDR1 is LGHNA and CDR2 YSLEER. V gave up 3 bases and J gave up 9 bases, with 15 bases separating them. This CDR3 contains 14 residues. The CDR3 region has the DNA TGCGCCAGCAGCCACCGGGGTACAGGGTCTGAGCAGTTCTTC. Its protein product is CASSHRGTGSEQFF.

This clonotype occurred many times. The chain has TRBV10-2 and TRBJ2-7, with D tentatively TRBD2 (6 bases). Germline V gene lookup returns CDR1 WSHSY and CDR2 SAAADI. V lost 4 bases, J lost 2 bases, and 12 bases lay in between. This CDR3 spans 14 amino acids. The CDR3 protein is CASSGHGLTYEQYF. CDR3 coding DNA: TGCGCCAGCAGTGGCCACGGACTAACCTACGAGCAGTACTTC.

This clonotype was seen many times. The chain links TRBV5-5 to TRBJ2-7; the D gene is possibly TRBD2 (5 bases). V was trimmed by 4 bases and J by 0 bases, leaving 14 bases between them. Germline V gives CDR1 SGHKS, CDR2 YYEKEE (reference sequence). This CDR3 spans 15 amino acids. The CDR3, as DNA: TGTGCCAGCAGCCCTACCGCCGGGGACTCCTACGAGCAGTACTTC. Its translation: CASSPTAGDSYEQYF.

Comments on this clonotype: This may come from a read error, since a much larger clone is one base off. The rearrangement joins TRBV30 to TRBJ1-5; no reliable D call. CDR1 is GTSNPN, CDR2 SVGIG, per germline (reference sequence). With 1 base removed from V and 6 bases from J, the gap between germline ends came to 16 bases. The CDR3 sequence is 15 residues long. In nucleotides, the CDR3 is TGTGCCTGGAGTGGCAGAGGGTGGGTTGGTCAGCCCCAGCATTTT. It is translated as CAWSGRGWVGQPQHF.

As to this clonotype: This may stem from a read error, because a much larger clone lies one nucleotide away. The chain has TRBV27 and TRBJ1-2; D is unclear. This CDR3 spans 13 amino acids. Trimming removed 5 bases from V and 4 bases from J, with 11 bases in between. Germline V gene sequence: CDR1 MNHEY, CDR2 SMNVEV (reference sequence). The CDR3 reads CASSLRRLYGYTF. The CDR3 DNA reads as TGTGCCAGCAGTCTGAGACGCCTCTATGGCTACACCTTC.

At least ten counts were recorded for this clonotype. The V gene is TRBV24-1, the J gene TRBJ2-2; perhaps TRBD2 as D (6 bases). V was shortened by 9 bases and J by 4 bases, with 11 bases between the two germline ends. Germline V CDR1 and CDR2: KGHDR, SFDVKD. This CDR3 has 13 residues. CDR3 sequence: CATRESGTGELFF. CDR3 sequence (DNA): TGTGCCACCCGGGAGTCTGGCACCGGGGAGCTGTTTTTT.

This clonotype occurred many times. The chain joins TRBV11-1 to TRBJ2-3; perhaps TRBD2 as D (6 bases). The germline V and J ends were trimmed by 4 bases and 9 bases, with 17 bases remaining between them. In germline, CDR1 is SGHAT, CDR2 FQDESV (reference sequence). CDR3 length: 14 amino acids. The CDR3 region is CASSSRGNTGTQYF. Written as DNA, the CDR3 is TGTGCCAGCAGCTCACGGGGGAACACGGGGACGCAGTATTTT. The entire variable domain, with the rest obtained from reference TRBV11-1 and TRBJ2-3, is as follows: EAEVAQSPRYKITEKSQAVAFWCDPISGHATLYWYRQILGQGPELLVQFQDESVVDDSQLPKDRFSAERLKGVDSTLKIQPAELGDSAMYLCASSSRGNTGTQYFGPGTRLTVL.

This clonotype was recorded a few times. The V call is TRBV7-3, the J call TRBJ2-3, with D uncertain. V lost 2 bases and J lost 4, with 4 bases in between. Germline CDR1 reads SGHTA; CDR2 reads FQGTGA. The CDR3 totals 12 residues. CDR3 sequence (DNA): TGTGCCAGCAGCTTACCCCCAGATACGCAGTATTTT. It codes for CASSLPPDTQYF.

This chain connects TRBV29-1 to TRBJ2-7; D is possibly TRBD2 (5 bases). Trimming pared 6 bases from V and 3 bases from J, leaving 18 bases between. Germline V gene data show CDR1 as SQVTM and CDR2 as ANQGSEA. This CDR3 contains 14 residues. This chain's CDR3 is CSVAGRHGIYEQYF. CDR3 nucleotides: TGCAGCGTCGCGGGTCGACATGGAATCTACGAGCAGTACTTC.

This CDR3 reads CASSVGVREDTQYF. Here the CDR3 DNA reads TGTGCCAGCAGCGTAGGAGTCCGGGAAGATACGCAGTATTTT. The chain uses TRBV9 and TRBJ2-3; tentatively, D is TRBD2 (5 bases). The CDR3 spans 14 residues. V was cut by 0 bases and J by 5 bases, with 10 bases left in between. Germline values: CDR1 SGDLS, CDR2 YYNGEE.

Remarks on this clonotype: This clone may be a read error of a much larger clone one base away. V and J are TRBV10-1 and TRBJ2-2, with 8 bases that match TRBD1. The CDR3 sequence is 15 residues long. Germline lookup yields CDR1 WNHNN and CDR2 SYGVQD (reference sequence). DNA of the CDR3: TGCGCCAGCAGTAACAGACAGGGGAACACCGGGGAGCCGTTTTTT. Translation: CASSNRQGNTGEPFF.

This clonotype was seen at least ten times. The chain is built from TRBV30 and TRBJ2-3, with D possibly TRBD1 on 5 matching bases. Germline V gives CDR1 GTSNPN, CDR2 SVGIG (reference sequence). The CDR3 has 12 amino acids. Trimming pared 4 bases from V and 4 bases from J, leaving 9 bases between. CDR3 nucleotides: TGTGCCTGGATCGAGACAGCAGATACGCAGTATTTT. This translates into CAWIETADTQYF.